The 14 T cell receptor beta chains reported below all come from one sample, sequenced in a study of OX40 agonist ivuxolimab in advanced cancers. TCRdb's table, derived via immunoSEQ multiplex PCR, lists solely in-frame clones and lacks some. The repertoire holds some 95,000 clones, about 90% seen once, with 0.5% to 0.65% in the top ten. This specimen was CD4+ or CD8+ T cells sorted from blood, taken in a trial of the OX40 agonist ivuxolimab. These receptors came from an adult with an advanced solid tumor such as melanoma, head and neck, liver or kidney cancer.

V gene TRBV4-1 combines with J gene TRBJ1-1; 7 bases are a match to TRBD1. This CDR3 comprises 14 residues. With V trimmed by 6 bases and J by 6 bases, 10 bases remained unmatched. Per germline, CDR1 MGHRA and CDR2 YSYEKL. The CDR3: CASSRDSGYAEAFF. In nucleotides, the CDR3 is TGCGCCAGCAGTCGGGACAGCGGTTATGCTGAAGCTTTCTTT.

The CDR3 coding sequence is TGCGCCAGCAGCTTGGCGGGACAGTACACTGAAGCTTTCTTT. This codes for CASSLAGQYTEAFF. The chain links TRBV5-1 to TRBJ1-1, with 7 bases lining up with TRBD1. This CDR3 is 14 amino acids long. V lost 0 bases and J lost 3; bases outside the gene matches: 2. CDR1 and CDR2 from the germline V gene are SGHRS and YFSETQ.

The V gene is TRBV6-5, the J gene TRBJ2-5; D is undetermined. V was shortened by 2 bases and J by 7 bases, with 11 bases between the two germline ends. CDR3 size: 13 residues. The V gene's germline CDR1 is MNHEY and CDR2 SVGAGI. The chain's CDR3 is CASSYQLSGTQYF. DNA for the CDR3: TGTGCCAGCAGTTACCAACTTTCAGGGACCCAGTACTTC.

V and J are TRBV6-5 and TRBJ2-2, with D unclear. The germline V gene encodes CDR1 MNHEY and CDR2 SVGAGI. CDR3 size: 14 residues. V lost 2 bases and J 6 bases, leaving 10 bases between the germline ends. CDR3 loop: CASSYLGYSGELFF. CDR3 coding DNA: TGTGCCAGCAGTTACCTGGGTTATTCCGGGGAGCTGTTTTTT.

The rearrangement links TRBV28 to TRBJ1-2, with a possible D match to TRBD1 (6 bases). Trimming took 3 bases from V and 6 from J, leaving 14 bases between them. This CDR3 comprises 14 residues. Germline V CDR1 and CDR2: MDHEN, SYDVKM. The CDR3 DNA is TGTGCCAGCAGTTTCATCGGGGGCAAGAATGGCTACACCTTC. Residues: CASSFIGGKNGYTF.

V usage is TRBV30 and J usage is TRBJ2-2, with D possibly matching TRBD2 (6 bases). Trimming cost V 1 base and J 6 bases, with 12 bases left between them. The CDR3 is made up of 14 amino acids. The germline V gene encodes CDR1 GTSNPN and CDR2 SVGIG (reference sequence). The CDR3 nucleotides read TGTGCCTGGAGTGCTCTAGCGTTGTCCGGGGAGCTGTTTTTT. Its translation: CAWSALALSGELFF.

The chain is built from TRBV11-3 and TRBJ1-1, with 9 bases fitting TRBD1. Losses at the gene ends were 5 bases for V and 5 bases for J; bases not matched to a gene: 6. This CDR3 has 14 amino acids. Germline V gives CDR1 SGHNT, CDR2 YENEEA. Here the CDR3 DNA reads TGTGCCAGCAGCACGGGACAGGGAGGAACTGAAGCTTTCTTT. Protein product: CASSTGQGGTEAFF. The entire variable domain, with the rest obtained from reference TRBV11-3 and TRBJ1-1, is as follows: EAGVVQSPRYKIIEKKQPVAFWCNPISGHNTLYWYLQNLGQGPELLIRYENEEAVDDSQLPKDRFSAERLKGVDSTLKIQPAELGDSAVYLCASSTGQGGTEAFFGQGTRLTVV.

The rearrangement joins TRBV6-1 to TRBJ2-7, with TRBD1 matching over 10 bases. CDR3 size: 14 residues. Germline lookup yields CDR1 MNHNS and CDR2 SASEGT. V was pared by 6 bases and J by 5 bases, with 7 bases of the junction left unmatched. CDR3 sequence reads: CASSPAGTGDEQYF. As DNA, the CDR3 is TGTGCCAGCAGCCCAGCCGGGACAGGGGACGAGCAGTACTTC.

This clone was recorded once. V gene TRBV4-2 combines with J gene TRBJ2-6; D could derive from TRBD1 or TRBD2 (5 bases each). The V end was cut by 1 base, the J end by 2 bases, with 6 bases between. Germline V gene lookup returns CDR1 LGHNA and CDR2 YNFKEQ. The CDR3 covers 15 residues. CDR3 DNA: TGTGCCAGCAGCCAAGTGGGGGCTGGGGCCAACGTCCTGACTTTC. Translating gives CASSQVGAGANVLTF.

The chain combines TRBV19 with TRBJ1-4; 7 bases are shared with TRBD1. The V gene end was trimmed by 6 bases and the J gene end by 5 bases; junction bases not matched to a gene: 6. The CDR3 covers 14 residues. Germline CDR1 LNHDA, CDR2 SQIVND (reference sequence). CDR3 in DNA: TGTGCCAGTAGCCTAAACAGGGGAAATGAAAAACTGTTTTTT. Translation gives CASSLNRGNEKLFF.

The J gene is TRBJ2-3, the V gene TRBV9; possible D gene TRBD1, 5 bases. The germline V and J ends were trimmed by 2 bases and 2 bases, with 12 bases remaining between them. There are 15 residues in the CDR3. The germline CDR1 and CDR2 sequences are SGDLS and YYNGEE. The CDR3 sequence: CASSVMAGSTDTQYF. CDR3 bases: TGTGCCAGCAGCGTTATGGCAGGGTCCACAGATACGCAGTATTTT.

The chain is built from TRBV12-5 and TRBJ2-7; 8 bases match TRBD2. There are 14 residues in the CDR3. Per germline, CDR1 LGHNT and CDR2 FRNRAP. Trimming removed 6 bases from V and 5 bases from J; junction bases left unmatched: 9. The CDR3 reads CASGGRGERHEQYF. CDR3 DNA: TGTGCTAGTGGAGGGCGGGGGGAGCGGCACGAGCAGTACTTC.

The CDR3 bases are TGTGCCAGTACCCAGGGGGGACTGAACACAGATACGCAGTATTTT. This encodes CASTQGGLNTDTQYF. The genes are TRBV19 and TRBJ2-3; weak D call: TRBD1 (7 bases). This CDR3 has 15 residues. The germline V gene encodes CDR1 LNHDA and CDR2 SQIVND (reference sequence). V was clipped by 7 bases and J by 2 bases, with 16 bases between them.

The V call is TRBV6-1, the J call TRBJ1-2; D is undetermined. Germline V gene data show CDR1 as MNHNS and CDR2 as SASEGT. The CDR3 loop spans 12 amino acids. Trimming left V 7 bases short and J 3 bases short, with 9 bases between. The DNA of the CDR3 is TGTGCCAGCATTTCGGGGTACTATGGCTACACCTTC. This encodes CASISGYYGYTF.